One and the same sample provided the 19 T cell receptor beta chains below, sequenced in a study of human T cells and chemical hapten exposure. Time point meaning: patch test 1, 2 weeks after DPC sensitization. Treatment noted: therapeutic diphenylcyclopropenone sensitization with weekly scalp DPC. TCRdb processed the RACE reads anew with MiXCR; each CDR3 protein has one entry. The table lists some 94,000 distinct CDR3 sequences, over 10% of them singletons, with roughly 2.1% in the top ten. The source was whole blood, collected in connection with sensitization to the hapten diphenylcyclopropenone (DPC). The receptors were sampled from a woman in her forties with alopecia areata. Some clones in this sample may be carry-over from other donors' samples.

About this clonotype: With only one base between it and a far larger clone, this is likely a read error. The CDR3 DNA reads TGTGCCAGCAGCGTAGGCAGGAATTCACCCCTCCACTTT. Amino acids: CASSVGRNSPLHF. The chain is built from TRBV9 and TRBJ1-6; D remains ambiguous. The length of the CDR3 is 13 residues. CDR1 SGDLS and CDR2 YYNGEE come from the germline V gene. The V gene lost 0 bases and the J gene lost 7 bases, with 5 bases spanning the gap.

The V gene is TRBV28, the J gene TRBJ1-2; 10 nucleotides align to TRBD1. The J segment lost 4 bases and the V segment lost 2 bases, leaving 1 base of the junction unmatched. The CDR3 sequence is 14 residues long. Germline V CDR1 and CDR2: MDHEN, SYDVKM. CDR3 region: CASSLGQGVYGYTF. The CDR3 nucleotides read TGTGCCAGCAGTTTAGGACAGGGGGTCTATGGCTACACCTTC.

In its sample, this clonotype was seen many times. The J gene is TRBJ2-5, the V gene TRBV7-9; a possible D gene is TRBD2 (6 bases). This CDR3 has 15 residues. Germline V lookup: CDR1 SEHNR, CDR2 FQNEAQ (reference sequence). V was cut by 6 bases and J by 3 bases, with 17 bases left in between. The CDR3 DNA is TGTGCCAGCAGAAGGAGGGGAGAAGAAAAAGAGACCCAGTACTTC. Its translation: CASRRRGEEKETQYF.

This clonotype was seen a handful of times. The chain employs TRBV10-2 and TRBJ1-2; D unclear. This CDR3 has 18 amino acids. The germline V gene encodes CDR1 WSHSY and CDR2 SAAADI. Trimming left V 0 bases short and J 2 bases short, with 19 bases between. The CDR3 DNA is TGCGCCAGCAGTGAGTCGTGGATCGGGCAGGCGGTAAACTATGGCTACACCTTC. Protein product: CASSESWIGQAVNYGYTF.

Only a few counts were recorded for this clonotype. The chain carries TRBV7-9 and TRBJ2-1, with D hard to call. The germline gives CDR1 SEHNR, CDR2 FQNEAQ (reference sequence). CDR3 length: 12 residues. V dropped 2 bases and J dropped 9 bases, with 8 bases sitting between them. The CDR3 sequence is CASSLLELEQFF. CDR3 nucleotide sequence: TGTGCCAGCAGCTTACTAGAACTTGAGCAGTTCTTC.

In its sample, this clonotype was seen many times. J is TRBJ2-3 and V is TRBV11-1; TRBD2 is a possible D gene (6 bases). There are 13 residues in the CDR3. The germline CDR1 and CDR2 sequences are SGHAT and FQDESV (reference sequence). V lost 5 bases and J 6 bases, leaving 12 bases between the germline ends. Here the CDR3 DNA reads TGTGCCAGCAGCCCACTAGCTCCGGATACGCAGTATTTT. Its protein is CASSPLAPDTQYF.

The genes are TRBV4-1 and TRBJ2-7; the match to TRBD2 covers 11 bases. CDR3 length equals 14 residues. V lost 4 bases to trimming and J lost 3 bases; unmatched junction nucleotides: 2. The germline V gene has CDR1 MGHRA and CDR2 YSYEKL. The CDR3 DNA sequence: TGCGCCAGCAGCCCGGGACTAGCGGACTACGAGCAGTACTTC. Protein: CASSPGLADYEQYF.

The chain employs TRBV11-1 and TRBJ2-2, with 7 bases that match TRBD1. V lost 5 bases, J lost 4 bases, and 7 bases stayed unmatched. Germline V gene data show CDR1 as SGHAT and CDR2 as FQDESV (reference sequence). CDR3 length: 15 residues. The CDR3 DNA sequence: TGTGCCAGCAGCCTACCCAGGGGGTCCACCGGGGAGCTGTTTTTT. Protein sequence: CASSLPRGSTGELFF.

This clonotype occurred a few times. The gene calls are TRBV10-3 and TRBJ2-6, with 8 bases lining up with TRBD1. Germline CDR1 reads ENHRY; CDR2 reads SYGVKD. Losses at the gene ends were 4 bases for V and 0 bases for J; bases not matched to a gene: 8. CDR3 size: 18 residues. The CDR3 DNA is TGTGCCATCAGTGGAACTTCGGGACAGGTCTCTGGGGCCAACGTCCTGACTTTC. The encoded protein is CAISGTSGQVSGANVLTF.

This CDR3 is CASSQGGFGTDTQYF. CDR3 nucleotides: TGCGCCAGCAGCCAGGGAGGGTTTGGCACAGATACGCAGTATTTT. This sequence joins TRBV4-1 and TRBJ2-3, with 7 bases fitting TRBD2. The V segment lost 3 bases and the J segment 1 base; nucleotides outside the gene matches: 4. This CDR3 comprises 15 residues. CDR1 is MGHRA, CDR2 YSYEKL, per germline.

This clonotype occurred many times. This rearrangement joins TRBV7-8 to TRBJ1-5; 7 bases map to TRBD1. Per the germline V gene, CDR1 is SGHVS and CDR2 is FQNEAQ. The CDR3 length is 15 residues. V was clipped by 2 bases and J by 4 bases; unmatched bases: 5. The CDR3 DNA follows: TGTGCCAGCAGCTTATCCGGGACAGATAATCAGCCCCAGCATTTT. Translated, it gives CASSLSGTDNQPQHF.

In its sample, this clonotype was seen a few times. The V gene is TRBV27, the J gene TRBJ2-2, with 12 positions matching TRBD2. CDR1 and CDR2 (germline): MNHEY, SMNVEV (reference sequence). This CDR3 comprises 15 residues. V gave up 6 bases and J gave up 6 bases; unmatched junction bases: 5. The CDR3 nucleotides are TGTGCCAGCAGGCCCGGACTAGCGGGATCCGGGGAGCTGTTTTTT. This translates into CASRPGLAGSGELFF.

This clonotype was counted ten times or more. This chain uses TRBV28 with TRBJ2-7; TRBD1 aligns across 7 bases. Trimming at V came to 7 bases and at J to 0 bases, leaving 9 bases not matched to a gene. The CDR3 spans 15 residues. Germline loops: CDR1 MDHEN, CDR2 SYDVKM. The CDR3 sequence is CASTWDSASSYEQYF. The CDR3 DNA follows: TGTGCCAGCACATGGGACAGCGCAAGCTCCTACGAGCAGTACTTC.

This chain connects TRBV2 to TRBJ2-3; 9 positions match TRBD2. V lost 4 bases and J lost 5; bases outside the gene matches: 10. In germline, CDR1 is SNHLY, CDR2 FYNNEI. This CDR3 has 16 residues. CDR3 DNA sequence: TGTGCCAGCAGTGTCCTGGGACTAGCCGTGCGAGATACGCAGTATTTT. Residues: CASSVLGLAVRDTQYF.

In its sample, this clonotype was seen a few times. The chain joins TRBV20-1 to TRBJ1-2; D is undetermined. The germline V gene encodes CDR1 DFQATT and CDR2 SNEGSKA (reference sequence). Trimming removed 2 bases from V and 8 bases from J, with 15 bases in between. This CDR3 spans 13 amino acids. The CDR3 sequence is CSARPQRQRGYTF. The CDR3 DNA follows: TGCAGTGCTAGACCGCAACGGCAGCGAGGCTACACCTTC.

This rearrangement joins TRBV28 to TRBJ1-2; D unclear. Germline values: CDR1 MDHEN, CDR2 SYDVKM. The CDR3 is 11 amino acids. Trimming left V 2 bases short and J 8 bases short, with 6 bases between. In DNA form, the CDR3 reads TGTGCCAGCAGTTTACCTTCGGGCTACACCTTC. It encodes CASSLPSGYTF.

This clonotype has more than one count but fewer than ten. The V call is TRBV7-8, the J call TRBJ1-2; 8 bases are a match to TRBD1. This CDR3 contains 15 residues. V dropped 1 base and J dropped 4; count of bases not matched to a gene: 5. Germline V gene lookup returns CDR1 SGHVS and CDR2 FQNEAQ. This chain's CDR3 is CASSLGTGRRYGYTF. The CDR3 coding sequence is TGTGCCAGCAGCTTAGGGACAGGGAGGCGCTATGGCTACACCTTC.

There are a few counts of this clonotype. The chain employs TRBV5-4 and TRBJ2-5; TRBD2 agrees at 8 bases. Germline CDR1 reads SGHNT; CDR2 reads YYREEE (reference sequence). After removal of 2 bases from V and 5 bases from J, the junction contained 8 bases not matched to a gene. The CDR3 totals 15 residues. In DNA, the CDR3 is TGTGCCAGCAGCTTACGGATTAGCGGGGAGGAGACCCAGTACTTC. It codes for CASSLRISGEETQYF.

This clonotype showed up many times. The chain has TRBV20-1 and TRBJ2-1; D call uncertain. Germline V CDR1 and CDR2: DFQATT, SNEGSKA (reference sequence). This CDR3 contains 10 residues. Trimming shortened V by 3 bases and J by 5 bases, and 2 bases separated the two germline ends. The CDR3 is CSARDNEQFF. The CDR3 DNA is TGCAGTGCTAGGGACAATGAGCAGTTCTTC.